This TCR beta chain was identified during a study of blood T cell repertoires in COVID-19. Original analysis: Quantification of nucleated cells was approximated via reference gene primer amplification. Here immunoSEQ multiplex PCR was the method, and the copy in TCRdb shows in-frame clones only, minus some. V and J calls and clone size come straight from that table; D and trimming were deduced from the DNA. Among about 350,000 clones listed, roughly 90% were seen once. The CDR3 contains 15 residues. Per germline, CDR1 SEHNR and CDR2 FQNEAQ (reference sequence). V lost 0 bases, J lost 4 bases, and 2 bases stayed unmatched.

The sample taken for sequencing was peripheral blood. This receptor was obtained from a woman in her fifties or sixties with COVID-19, enrolled during active disease. This chain links TRBV7-9 with TRBJ2-4; 8 positions match TRBD1. Here the CDR3 DNA reads TGTGCCAGCAGCTTAGCCGGGACAGGAAAAAACATTCAGTACTTC. The encoded protein is CASSLAGTGKNIQYF.